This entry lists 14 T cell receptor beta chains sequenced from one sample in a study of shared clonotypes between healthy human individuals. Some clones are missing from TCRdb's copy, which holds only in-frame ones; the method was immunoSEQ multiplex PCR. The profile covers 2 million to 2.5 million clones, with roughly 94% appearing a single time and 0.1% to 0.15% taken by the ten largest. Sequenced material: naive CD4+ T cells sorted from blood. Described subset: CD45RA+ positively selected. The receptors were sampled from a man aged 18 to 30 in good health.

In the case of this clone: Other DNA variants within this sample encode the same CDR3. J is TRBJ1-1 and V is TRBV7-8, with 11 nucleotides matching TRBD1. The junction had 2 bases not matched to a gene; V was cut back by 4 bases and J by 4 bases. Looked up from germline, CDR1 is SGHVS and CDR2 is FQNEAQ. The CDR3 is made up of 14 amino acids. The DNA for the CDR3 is TGTGCCAGCAGCTGGGGACAGGGGGGCACTGAAGCTTTCTTT. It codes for CASSWGQGGTEAFF.

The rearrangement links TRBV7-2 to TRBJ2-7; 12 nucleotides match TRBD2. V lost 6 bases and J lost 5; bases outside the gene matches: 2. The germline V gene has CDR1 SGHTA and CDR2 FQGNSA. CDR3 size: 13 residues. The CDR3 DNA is TGTGCCAGCAGACTAGCGGGGGGCCACGAGCAGTACTTC. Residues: CASRLAGGHEQYF.

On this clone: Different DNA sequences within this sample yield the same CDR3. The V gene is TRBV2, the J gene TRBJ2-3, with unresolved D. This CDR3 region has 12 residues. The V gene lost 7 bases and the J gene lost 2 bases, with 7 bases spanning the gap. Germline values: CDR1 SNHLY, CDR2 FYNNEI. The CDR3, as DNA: TGTGCCAGCACCTACTCCACAGATACGCAGTATTTT. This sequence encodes CASTYSTDTQYF.

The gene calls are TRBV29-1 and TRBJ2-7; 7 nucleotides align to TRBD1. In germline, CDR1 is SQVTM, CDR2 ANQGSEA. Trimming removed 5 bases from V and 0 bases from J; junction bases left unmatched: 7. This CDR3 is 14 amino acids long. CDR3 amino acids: CSVWTGLSSYEQYF. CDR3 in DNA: TGCAGCGTTTGGACAGGATTGAGCTCCTACGAGCAGTACTTC.

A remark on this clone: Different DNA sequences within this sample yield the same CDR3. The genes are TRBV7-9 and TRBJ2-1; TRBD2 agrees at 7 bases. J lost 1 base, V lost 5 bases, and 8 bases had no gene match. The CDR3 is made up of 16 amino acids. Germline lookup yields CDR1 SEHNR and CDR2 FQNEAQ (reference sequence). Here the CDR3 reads CASSLGGGTSYNEQFF. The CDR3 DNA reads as TGTGCCAGCAGCCTAGGCGGGGGTACATCCTACAATGAGCAGTTCTTC.

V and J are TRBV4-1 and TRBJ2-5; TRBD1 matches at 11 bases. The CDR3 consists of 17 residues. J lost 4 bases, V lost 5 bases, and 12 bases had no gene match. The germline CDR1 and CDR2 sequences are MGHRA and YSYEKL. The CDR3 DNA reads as TGCGCCAGCAGCTCCCTCGGGGGGACAGGGGGTGGAGAGACCCAGTACTTC. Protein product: CASSSLGGTGGGETQYF.

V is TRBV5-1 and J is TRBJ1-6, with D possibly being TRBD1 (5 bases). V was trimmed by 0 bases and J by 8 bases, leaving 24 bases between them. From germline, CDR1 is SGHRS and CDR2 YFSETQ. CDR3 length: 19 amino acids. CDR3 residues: CASSLVSVGTGTGHSPLHF. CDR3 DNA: TGCGCCAGCAGCTTGGTTTCCGTTGGCACCGGGACCGGTCATTCACCCCTCCACTTT.

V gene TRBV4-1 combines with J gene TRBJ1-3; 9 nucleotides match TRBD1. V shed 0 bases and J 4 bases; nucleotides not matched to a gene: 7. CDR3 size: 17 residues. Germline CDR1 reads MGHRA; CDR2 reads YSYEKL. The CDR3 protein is CASSQDINRGRGNTIYF. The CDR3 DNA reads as TGCGCCAGCAGCCAAGATATAAACAGGGGGCGCGGAAACACCATATATTTT.

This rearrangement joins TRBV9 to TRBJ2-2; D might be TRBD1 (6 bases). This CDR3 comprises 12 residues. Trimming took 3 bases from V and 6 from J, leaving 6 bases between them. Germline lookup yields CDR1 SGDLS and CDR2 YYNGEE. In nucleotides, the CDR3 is TGTGCCAGCAGCGCAGGGGCCGGGGAGCTGTTTTTT. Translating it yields CASSAGAGELFF.

The CDR3 spells CASSLSSLAVSYEQYF. The CDR3 bases are TGCGCCAGCAGCCTCTCGAGTCTAGCGGTCTCCTACGAGCAGTACTTC. V usage is TRBV4-1 and J usage is TRBJ2-7, with 7 positions matching TRBD2. With 4 bases clipped from V and 0 bases from J, the junction kept 9 bases outside the gene matches. Germline V lookup: CDR1 MGHRA, CDR2 YSYEKL. CDR3 size: 16 residues.

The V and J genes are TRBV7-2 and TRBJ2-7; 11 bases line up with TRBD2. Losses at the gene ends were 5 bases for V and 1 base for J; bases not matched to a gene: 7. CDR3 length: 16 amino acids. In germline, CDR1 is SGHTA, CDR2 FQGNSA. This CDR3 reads CASSPSGTSGSYEQYF. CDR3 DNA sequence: TGTGCCAGCAGCCCATCCGGGACTAGCGGTTCCTACGAGCAGTACTTC. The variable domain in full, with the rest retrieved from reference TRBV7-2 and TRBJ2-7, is GAGVSQSPSNKVTEKGKDVELRCDPISGHTALYWYRQSLGQGLEFLIYFQGNSAPDKSGLPSDRFSAERTGGSVSTLTIQRTQQEDSAVYLCASSPSGTSGSYEQYFGPGTRLTVT.

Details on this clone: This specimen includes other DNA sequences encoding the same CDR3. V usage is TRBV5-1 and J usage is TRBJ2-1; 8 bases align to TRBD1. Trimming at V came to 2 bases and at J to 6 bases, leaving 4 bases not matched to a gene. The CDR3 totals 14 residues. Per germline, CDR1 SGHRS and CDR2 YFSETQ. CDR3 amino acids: CASSFGQGGNEQFF. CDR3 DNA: TGCGCCAGCAGCTTCGGACAGGGAGGCAATGAGCAGTTCTTC.

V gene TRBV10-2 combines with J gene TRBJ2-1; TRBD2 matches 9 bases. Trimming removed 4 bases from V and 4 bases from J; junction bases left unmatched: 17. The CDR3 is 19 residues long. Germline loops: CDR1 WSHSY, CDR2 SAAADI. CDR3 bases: TGCGCCAGCAGTGGTGGGGAGGGTAGCGGGAGAAGACCGTACAATGAGCAGTTCTTC. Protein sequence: CASSGGEGSGRRPYNEQFF.

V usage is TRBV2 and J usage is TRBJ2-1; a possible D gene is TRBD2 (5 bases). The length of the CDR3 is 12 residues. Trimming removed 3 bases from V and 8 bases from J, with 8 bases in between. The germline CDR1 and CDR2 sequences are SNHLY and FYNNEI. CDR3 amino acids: CASSEEVYEQFF. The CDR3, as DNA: TGTGCCAGCAGTGAGGAGGTCTATGAGCAGTTCTTC. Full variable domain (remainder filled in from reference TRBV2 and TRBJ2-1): EPEVTQTPSHQVTQMGQEVILRCVPISNHLYFYWYRQILGQKVEFLVSFYNNEISEKSEIFDDQFSVERPDGSNFTLKIRSTKLEDSAMYFCASSEEVYEQFFGPGTRLTVL.